The table lists the clone carrying this TCR beta chain with a count of one. No antigen is known for it. This record belongs to a study of OX40 agonist ivuxolimab in advanced cancers. Looking at the study overall: Participants averaged about 60 years of age (range 23 to 79) and were 75% to 90% male. Antecedent anti-PD-1, anti-PD-L1 or anti-CTLA-4 therapy was permissible, with roughly 36% having received some. Study-level findings and limits: At doses 0.1 to 3.0 mg/kg, CD4+ and CD8+ clones expanded. More expanded clones were seen, on average, in CD8+ T cells than in CD4+.

Sequencing used immunoSEQ multiplex PCR; TCRdb keeps in-frame clones, though not all of them. The repertoire includes about 38,000 clones, 65% to 80% of them detected once, and around an eighth sits in the top ten. In germline, CDR1 is SGHRS, CDR2 YFSETQ. The CDR3 is 15 residues long. V lost 4 bases, J lost 4 bases, and 17 bases lay in between. V is TRBV5-1 and J is TRBJ2-5; the D gene is possibly TRBD1 (6 bases). The source of this sequence is an adult with an advanced solid tumor such as melanoma, head and neck, liver or kidney cancer. This specimen consisted of CD4+ or CD8+ T cells sorted from blood, obtained in a trial of the OX40 agonist ivuxolimab. CDR3 residues: CASSSPLGAGETQYF. In nucleotides, the CDR3 is TGCGCCAGCAGCAGCCCGTTGGGGGCGGGAGAGACCCAGTACTTC.